This T cell receptor beta chain originates from a study of T cell responses to AZD1222 COVID-19 vaccine. Generated by immunoSEQ multiplex PCR, the TCRdb table keeps only in-frame clones and is missing some. There are some 140,000 clones in the sample; about 87% occur only once, and 1.5% to 2% lies in the top ten. This sample comprised peripheral blood, obtained on day 0 of AZD1222 vaccination. The clonotype was recovered from an adult in good health.

DNA of the CDR3: TGTGCCAGCAGTTACGACGCAGGGGGCGAGCAGTACTTC. Protein product: CASSYDAGGEQYF. This chain links TRBV6-5 with TRBJ2-7, with 7 bases that match TRBD1. This CDR3 contains 13 residues. V was clipped by 2 bases and J by 6 bases; unmatched bases: 4. CDR1 is MNHEY and CDR2 is SVGAGI in the germline V gene.